The clone carrying this T cell receptor (beta chain) was seen a handful of times. Its antigen is unknown. Assay: immunoSEQ multiplex PCR; the TCRdb copy retains only in-frame clones and omits some. The table shows about 120,000 clones, with more than 80% occurring only once. These data come from a study of T cell responses to AZD1222 COVID-19 vaccine. General study findings and limits: Donors, mostly white British, included more females; clonal diversity was possibly underestimated. Dominant at 160-218 and 743-854, vaccine-associated CD4 TCRs also spanned spike.

Sequences were derived from peripheral blood, sampled on day 0 of AZD1222 vaccination. This TCR was recovered from an adult in good health.

CDR3 amino acids: CASSPPTGNTEAFF. The CDR3 DNA sequence: TGTGCCAGCAGTCCTCCCACAGGGAACACTGAAGCTTTCTTT. V usage is TRBV28 and J usage is TRBJ1-1; TRBD1 is a possible D gene (5 bases). The germline V gene encodes CDR1 MDHEN and CDR2 SYDVKM. The CDR3 has 14 amino acids. The V end was cut by 5 bases, the J end by 1 base, with 11 bases between. The full variable domain, completed using reference TRBV28 and TRBJ1-1, is DVKVTQSSRYLVKRTGEKVFLECVQDMDHENMFWYRQDPGLGLRLIYFSYDVKMKEKGDIPEGYSVSREKKERFSLILESASTNQTSMYLCASSPPTGNTEAFFGQGTRLTVV.